The clone carrying this TCR beta chain was found many times. Antigen: not known. These data are taken from a study of T-cell memory formation after mild COVID-19. Whole-study results and caveats: Memory cells collected pre-infection included some clones that later responded, suggesting cross-reactive memory joined.

TCRdb used MiXCR to reprocess the 5' RACE reads, holding one entry per CDR3 protein. The sample includes around 250,000 distinct CDR3 sequences, around 15% seen only once; the top ten take over 20%. Specimen: PBMCs or a T cell subset sorted from them (not recorded which). The clonotype originates from a man in his late teens or twenties who had mild COVID-19 (a few samples of this study predate the infection). Cell type and time point are not known.

This CDR3 is CASSYEGTLPYEQYF. The CDR3 DNA reads TGTGCCAGCAGTTACGAGGGGACTTTGCCCTACGAGCAGTACTTC. The chain is built from TRBV6-5 and TRBJ2-7, with a weak D call TRBD2 (6 bases). V lost 2 bases and J 2 bases, leaving 13 bases between the germline ends. CDR3 length equals 15 residues. Germline V lookup: CDR1 MNHEY, CDR2 SVGAGI.